This TCR beta chain was identified in a study of cytomegalovirus exposure and HLA in healthy donors. Looking at the study overall: An early release of data contained about 85 million unique TCRs, which came from HLA-typed donors.

Overall study results and limits: The analysis excluded some indistinguishable V segments, including TRBV6-2 and TRBV6-3. Reportedly, diagnosis of cytomegalovirus status by the classifier showed high specificity and sensitivity.

With respect to this clone: Antigen: not known.

Use of 60 Vbeta and 13 Jbeta primers characterized the PCR. Assay used: immunoSEQ multiplex PCR; TCRdb lists only in-frame clones, some missing. The sample consists of about 160,000 clones, about 75% of them appearing once. Deletions cut 1 base from V and 6 bases from J, with 12 bases between. Germline lookup yields CDR1 LNHDA and CDR2 SQIVND (reference sequence). The CDR3 covers 14 residues. The sequenced sample consisted of PBMCs. The chain carries TRBV19 and TRBJ1-2; maybe TRBD1 (5 bases). The source is a female donor in good health and CMV-seronegative. DNA of the CDR3: TGTGCCAGTAGTATAGGCAGGGTAACAAATGGCTACACCTTC. Its translation is CASSIGRVTNGYTF.